The clone carrying this TCR beta chain showed up just once. What it binds is unknown. The CDR3 runs to 18 residues. Germline V gene sequence: CDR1 SGHTA, CDR2 FQGNSA. J was trimmed by 1 base and V by 3 bases; bases with no gene match: 15. The repertoire was sequenced with immunoSEQ multiplex PCR; TCRdb's copy has only in-frame clones and lacks some. Of 1.6 million or so clones detected, 95% to 97% appear once; the ten largest clones hold roughly 1.2%. This specimen comes from a study of shared clonotypes between healthy human individuals. Study-level points and caveats: It was the non-shared clonotypes that had lower generation probabilities than clonotypes shared by all four donors. Researchers found naive subsets generally carried larger estimated richness than memory subsets.

This chain links TRBV7-2 with TRBJ2-7; 7 bases match TRBD2. The sequence was obtained from a man under 40 in good health. The specimen sequenced was naive CD4+ T cells sorted from blood. Subset meaning: CD45RA+ positively selected. CDR3 sequence reads: CASSFSPTSREGSYEQYF. The DNA for the CDR3 is TGTGCCAGCAGCTTCAGCCCCACGTCGAGGGAGGGGTCCTACGAGCAGTACTTC.